This T cell receptor beta chain was found in a study of T cell changes during pregnancy in multiple sclerosis. Clones were read by immunoSEQ multiplex PCR, and TCRdb kept only the in-frame ones, dropping some. The data hold approximately 50,000 clones, with over 80% observed a single time. In germline, CDR1 is MNHEY, CDR2 SMNVEV (reference sequence). The CDR3 spans 13 residues. V dropped 6 bases and J dropped 5; count of bases not matched to a gene: 6. The rearrangement uses TRBV27 and TRBJ2-5; 7 bases line up with TRBD2. This TCR was sampled from a female donor with multiple sclerosis, enrolled in a pregnancy study. This specimen was CD4+ T cells from peripheral blood mononuclear cells, taken in the third trimester of pregnancy. The CDR3 region is CASSRTRWETQYF. DNA for the CDR3: TGTGCCAGCAGCCGGACTAGATGGGAGACCCAGTACTTC.